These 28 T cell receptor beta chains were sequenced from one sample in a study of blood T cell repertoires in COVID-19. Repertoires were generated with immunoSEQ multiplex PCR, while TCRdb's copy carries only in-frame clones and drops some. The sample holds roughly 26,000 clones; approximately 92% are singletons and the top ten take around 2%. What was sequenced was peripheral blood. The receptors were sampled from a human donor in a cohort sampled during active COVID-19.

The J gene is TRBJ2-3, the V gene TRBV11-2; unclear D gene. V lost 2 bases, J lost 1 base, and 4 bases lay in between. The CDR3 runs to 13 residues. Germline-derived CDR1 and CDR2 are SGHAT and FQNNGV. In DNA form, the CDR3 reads TGTGCCAGCAGCTTACATGGCACAGATACGCAGTATTTT. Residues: CASSLHGTDTQYF.

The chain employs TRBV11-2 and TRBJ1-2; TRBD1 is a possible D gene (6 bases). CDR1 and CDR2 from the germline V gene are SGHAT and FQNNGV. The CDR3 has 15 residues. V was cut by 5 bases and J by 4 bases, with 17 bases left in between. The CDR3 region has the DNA TGTGCCAGCAGCCCCCTGGCAGGGGAGACCTATGGCTACACCTTC. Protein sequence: CASSPLAGETYGYTF.

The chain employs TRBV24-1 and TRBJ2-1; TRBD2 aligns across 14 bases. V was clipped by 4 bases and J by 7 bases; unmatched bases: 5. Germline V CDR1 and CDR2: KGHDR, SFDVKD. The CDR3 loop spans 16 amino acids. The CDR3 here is CATSDLGLAGDNEQFF. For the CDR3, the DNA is TGTGCCACCAGTGACCTGGGACTAGCGGGAGATAATGAGCAGTTCTTC.

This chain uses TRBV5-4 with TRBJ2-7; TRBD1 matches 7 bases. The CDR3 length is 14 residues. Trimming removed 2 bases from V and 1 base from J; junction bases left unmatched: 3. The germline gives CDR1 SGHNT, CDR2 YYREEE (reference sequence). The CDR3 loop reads CASSLGDSSYEQYF. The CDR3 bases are TGTGCCAGCAGCTTAGGGGACAGTTCCTACGAGCAGTACTTC.

The CDR3 loop is CASSPGITPYEQYF. Written as DNA, the CDR3 is TGTGCCAGCAGTCCCGGGATAACTCCCTACGAGCAGTACTTC. The J gene is TRBJ2-7, the V gene TRBV2, with a tentative D call TRBD2 (5 bases). V shed 5 bases and J shed 2 bases, with 13 bases lying between them. Germline lookup yields CDR1 SNHLY and CDR2 FYNNEI. This CDR3 contains 14 residues.

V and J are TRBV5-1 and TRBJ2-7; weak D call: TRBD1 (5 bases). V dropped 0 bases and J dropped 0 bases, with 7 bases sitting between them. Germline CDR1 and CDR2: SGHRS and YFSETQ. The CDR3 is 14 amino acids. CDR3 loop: CASSLDQGSYEQYF. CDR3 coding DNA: TGCGCCAGCAGCTTGGATCAGGGCTCCTACGAGCAGTACTTC.

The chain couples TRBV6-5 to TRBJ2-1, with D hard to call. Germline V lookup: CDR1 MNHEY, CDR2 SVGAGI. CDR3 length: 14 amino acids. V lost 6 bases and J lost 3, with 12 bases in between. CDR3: CASSTDLNYNEQFF. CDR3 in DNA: TGTGCCAGCAGCACAGACCTTAACTACAATGAGCAGTTCTTC.

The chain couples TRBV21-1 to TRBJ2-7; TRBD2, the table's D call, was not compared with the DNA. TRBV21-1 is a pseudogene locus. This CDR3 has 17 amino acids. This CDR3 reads CASSKEERLAGGHEQYF. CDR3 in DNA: TGTGCCAGCAGCAAAGAAGAACGACTAGCGGGAGGCCACGAGCAGTACTTC.

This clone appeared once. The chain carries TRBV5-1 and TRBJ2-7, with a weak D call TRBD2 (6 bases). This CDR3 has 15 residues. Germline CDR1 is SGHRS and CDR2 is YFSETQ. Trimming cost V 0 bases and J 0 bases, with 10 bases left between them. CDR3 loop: CASSLDGGSSYEQYF. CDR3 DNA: TGCGCCAGCAGCTTGGATGGAGGGAGCTCCTACGAGCAGTACTTC. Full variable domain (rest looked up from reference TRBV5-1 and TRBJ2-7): KAGVTQTPRYLIKTRGQQVTLSCSPISGHRSVSWYQQTPGQGLQFLFEYFSETQRNKGNFPGRFSGRQFSNSRSEMNVSTLELGDSALYLCASSLDGGSSYEQYFGPGTRLTVT.

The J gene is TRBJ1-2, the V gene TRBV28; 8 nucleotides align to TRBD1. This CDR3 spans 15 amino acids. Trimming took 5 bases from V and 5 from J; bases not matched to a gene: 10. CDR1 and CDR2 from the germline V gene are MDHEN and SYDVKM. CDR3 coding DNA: TGTGCCAGCAGTGATGCAGGGGGCGCCTGGTATGGCTACACCTTC. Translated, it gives CASSDAGGAWYGYTF.

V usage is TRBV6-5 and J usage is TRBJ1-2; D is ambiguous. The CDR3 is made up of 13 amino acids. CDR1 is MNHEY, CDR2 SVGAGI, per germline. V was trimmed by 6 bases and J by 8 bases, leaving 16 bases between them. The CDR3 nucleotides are TGTGCCAGCAGGACCACCGGGAGTCAGGGCTACACCTTC. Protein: CASRTTGSQGYTF.

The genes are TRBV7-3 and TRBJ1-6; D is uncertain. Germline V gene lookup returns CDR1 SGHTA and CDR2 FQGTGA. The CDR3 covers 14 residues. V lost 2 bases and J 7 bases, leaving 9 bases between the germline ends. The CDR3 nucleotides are TGTGCCAGCAGCTTAGGGCAGAGAAATTCACCCCTCCACTTT. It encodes CASSLGQRNSPLHF.

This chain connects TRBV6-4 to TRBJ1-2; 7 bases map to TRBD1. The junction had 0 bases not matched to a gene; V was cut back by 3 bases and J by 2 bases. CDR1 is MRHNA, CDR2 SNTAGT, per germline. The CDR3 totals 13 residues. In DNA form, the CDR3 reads TGTGCCAGCAGTGAACAGGGGAACTATGGCTACACCTTC. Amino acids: CASSEQGNYGYTF.

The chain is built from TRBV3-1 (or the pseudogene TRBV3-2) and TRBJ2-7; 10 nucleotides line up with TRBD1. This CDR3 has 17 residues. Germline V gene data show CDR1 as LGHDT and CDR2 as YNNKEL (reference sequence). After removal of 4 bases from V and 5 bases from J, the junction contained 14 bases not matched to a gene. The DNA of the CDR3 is TGTGCCAGCAGCCGAGGTACACCGGGACAGGGGTACGACGAGCAGTACTTC. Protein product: CASSRGTPGQGYDEQYF.

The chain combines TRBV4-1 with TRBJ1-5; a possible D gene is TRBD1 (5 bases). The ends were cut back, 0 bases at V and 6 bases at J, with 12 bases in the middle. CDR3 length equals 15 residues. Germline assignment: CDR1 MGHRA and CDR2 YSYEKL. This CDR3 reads CASSQDPSGVQPQHF. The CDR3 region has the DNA TGCGCCAGCAGCCAAGATCCCTCGGGGGTTCAGCCCCAGCATTTT.

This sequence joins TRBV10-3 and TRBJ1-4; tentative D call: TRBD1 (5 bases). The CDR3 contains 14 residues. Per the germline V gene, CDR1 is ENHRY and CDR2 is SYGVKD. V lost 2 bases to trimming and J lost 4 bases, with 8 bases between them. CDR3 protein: CAISEGGDNEKLFF. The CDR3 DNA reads TGTGCCATCAGTGAGGGAGGGGATAATGAAAAACTGTTTTTT.

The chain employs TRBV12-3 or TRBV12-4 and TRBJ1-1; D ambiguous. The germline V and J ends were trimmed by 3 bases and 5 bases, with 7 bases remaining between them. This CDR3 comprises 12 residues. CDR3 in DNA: TGTGCCAGCAGTTTGCGGGAGACTGAAGCTTTCTTT. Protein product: CASSLRETEAFF.

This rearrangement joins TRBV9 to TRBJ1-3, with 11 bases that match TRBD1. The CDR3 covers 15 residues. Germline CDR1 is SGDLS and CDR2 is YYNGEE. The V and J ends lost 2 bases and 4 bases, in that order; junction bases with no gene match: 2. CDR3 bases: TGTGCCAGCAGCGTGGACAGGGGGCCCGGAAACACCATATATTTT. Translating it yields CASSVDRGPGNTIYF.

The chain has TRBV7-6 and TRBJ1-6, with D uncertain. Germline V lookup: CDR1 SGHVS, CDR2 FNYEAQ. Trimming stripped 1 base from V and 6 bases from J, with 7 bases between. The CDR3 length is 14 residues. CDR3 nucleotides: TGTGCCAGCAGCTTAGACAGCCCTAATTCACCCCTCCACTTT. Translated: CASSLDSPNSPLHF.

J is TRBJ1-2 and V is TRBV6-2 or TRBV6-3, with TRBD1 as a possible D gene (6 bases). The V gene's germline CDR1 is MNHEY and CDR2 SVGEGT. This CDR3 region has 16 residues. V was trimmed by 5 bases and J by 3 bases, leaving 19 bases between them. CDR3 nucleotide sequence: TGTGCCAGCAGTACTTCCAGAGGGGGAAGAGACTATGGCTACACCTTC. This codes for CASSTSRGGRDYGYTF.

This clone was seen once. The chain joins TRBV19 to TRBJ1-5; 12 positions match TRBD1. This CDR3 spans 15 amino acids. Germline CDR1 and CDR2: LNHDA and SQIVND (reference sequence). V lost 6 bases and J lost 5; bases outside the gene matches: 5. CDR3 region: CASSGGQGAYQPQHF. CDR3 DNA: TGTGCCAGTAGCGGGGGACAGGGGGCTTATCAGCCCCAGCATTTT. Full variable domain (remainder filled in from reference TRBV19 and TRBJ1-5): DGGITQSPKYLFRKEGQNVTLSCEQNLNHDAMYWYRQDPGQGLRLIYYSQIVNDFQKGDIAEGYSVSREKKESFPLTVTSAQKNPTAFYLCASSGGQGAYQPQHFGDGTRLSIL.

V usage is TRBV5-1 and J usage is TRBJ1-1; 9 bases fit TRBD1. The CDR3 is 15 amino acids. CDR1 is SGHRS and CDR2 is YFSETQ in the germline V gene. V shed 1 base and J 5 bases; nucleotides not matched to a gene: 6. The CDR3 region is CASSLRPGQGTEAFF. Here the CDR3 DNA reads TGCGCCAGCAGCTTGCGACCCGGACAGGGGACTGAAGCTTTCTTT. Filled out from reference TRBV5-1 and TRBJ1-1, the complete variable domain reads KAGVTQTPRYLIKTRGQQVTLSCSPISGHRSVSWYQQTPGQGLQFLFEYFSETQRNKGNFPGRFSGRQFSNSRSEMNVSTLELGDSALYLCASSLRPGQGTEAFFGQGTRLTVV.

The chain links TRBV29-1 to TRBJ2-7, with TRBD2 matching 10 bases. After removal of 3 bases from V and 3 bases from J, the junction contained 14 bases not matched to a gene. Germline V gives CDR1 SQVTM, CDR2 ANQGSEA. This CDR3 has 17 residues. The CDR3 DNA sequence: TGCAGCGTTGATAGGGCCGGCGGGCTAGCGGGAGACTACGAGCAGTACTTC. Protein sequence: CSVDRAGGLAGDYEQYF.

CDR3 residues: CASSSAREEIEKLFF. In nucleotides, the CDR3 is TGTGCCAGCAGCTCCGCCAGGGAGGAGATTGAAAAACTGTTTTTT. The chain employs TRBV11-3 and TRBJ1-4; D is possibly TRBD1 (5 bases). This CDR3 spans 15 amino acids. Germline CDR1 and CDR2: SGHNT and YENEEA. V lost 4 bases and J 7 bases, leaving 16 bases between the germline ends.

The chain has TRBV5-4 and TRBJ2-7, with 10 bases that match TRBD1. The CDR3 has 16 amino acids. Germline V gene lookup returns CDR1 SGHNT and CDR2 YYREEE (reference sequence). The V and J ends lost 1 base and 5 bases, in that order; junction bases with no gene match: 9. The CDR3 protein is CASSLYTGTGDHEQYF. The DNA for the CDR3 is TGTGCCAGCAGCTTGTATACCGGGACAGGGGACCACGAGCAGTACTTC. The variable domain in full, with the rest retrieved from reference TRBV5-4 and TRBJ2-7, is ETGVTQSPTHLIKTRGQQVTLRCSSQSGHNTVSWYQQALGQGPQFIFQYYREEENGRGNFPPRFSGLQFPNYSSELNVNALELDDSALYLCASSLYTGTGDHEQYFGPGTRLTVT.

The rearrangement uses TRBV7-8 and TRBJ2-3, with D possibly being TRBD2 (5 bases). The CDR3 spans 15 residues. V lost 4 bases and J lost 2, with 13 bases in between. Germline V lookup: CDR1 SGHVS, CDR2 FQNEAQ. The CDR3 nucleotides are TGTGCCAGCAGCTCAGGAACGGGGTTCACAGATACGCAGTATTTT. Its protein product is CASSSGTGFTDTQYF.

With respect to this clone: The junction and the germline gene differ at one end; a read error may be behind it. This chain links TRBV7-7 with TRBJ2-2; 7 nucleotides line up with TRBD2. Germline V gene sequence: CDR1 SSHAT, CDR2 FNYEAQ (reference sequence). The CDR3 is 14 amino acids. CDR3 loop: CASSFVAGAGELFF. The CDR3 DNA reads TGTGCTAGCAGCTTCGTCGCGGGGGCCGGGGAGCTGTTTTTT.

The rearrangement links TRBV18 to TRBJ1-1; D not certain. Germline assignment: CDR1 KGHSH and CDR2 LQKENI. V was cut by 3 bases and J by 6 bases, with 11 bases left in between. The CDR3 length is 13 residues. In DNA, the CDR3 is TGTGCCAGCTCACCCGACCAGGCCGCTGAAGCTTTCTTT. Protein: CASSPDQAAEAFF.